This T cell receptor beta chain was sequenced for a study of T-cell reconstitution after alpha-beta-depleted transplantation in children. This clonotype was observed once. TCRbeta library preparation incorporated unique molecular identifiers. One entry per CDR3 protein, called by TCRdb with MiXCR from the PCR reads. This table holds 450,000 to 600,000 distinct CDR3 sequences, around 18% found once. The germline V and J ends were trimmed by 8 bases and 10 bases, with 18 bases remaining between them. CDR1 is SNHLY and CDR2 is FYNNEI in the germline V gene. The CDR3 spans 13 residues. The material was PBMCs from the stem cell graft donor, obtained from the stem cell graft. The chain employs TRBV2 and TRBJ2-1, with D tentatively TRBD2 (6 bases). This clonotype originated in a human donor who donated a stem cell graft to a child with acute lymphoblastic leukemia. In nucleotides, the CDR3 is TGTGCCAGCGGGTCCACGGGAGCTTGGGAGCAGTTCTTC. Translated, it gives CASGSTGAWEQFF.